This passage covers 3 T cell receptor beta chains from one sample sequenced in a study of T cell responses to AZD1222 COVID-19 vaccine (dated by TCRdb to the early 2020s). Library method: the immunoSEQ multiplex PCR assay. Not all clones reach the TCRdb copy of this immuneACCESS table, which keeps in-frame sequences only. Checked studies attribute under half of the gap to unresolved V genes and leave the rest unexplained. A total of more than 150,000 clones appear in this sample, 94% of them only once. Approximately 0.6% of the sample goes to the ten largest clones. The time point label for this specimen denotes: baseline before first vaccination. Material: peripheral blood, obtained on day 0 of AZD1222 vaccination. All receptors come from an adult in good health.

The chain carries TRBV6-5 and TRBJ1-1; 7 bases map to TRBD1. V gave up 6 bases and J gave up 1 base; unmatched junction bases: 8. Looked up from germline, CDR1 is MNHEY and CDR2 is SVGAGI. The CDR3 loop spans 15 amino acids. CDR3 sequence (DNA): TGTGCCAGCAGCGGCCAGGGGACAGCGAACACTGAAGCTTTCTTT. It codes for CASSGQGTANTEAFF.

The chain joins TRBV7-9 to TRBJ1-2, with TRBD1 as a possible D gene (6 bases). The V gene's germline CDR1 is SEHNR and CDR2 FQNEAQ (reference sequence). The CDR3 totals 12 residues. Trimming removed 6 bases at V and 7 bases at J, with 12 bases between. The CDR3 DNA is TGTGCCAGCAGGACAGGAGCGTCTGGCTACACCTTC. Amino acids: CASRTGASGYTF.

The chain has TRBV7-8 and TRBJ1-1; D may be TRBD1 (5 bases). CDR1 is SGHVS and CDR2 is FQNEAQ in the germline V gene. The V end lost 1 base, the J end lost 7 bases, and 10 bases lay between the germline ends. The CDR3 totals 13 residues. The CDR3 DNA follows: TGTGCCAGCAGCTTAGGTTTGGGGGGTGAAGCTTTCTTT. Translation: CASSLGLGGEAFF.